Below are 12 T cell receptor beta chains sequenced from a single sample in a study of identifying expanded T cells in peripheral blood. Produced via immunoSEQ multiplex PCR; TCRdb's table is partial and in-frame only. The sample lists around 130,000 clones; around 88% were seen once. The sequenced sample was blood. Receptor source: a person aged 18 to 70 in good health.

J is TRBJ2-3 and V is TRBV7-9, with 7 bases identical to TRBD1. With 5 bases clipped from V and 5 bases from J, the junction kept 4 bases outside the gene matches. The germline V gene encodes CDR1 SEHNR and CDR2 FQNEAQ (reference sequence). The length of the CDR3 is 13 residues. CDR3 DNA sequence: TGTGCCAGCAGCCAAGACAGGGTAGATACGCAGTATTTT. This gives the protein CASSQDRVDTQYF. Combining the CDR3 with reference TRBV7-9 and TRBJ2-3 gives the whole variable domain DTGVSQNPRHKITKRGQNVTFRCDPISEHNRLYWYRQTLGQGPEFLTYFQNEAQLEKSRLLSDRFSAERPKGSFSTLEIQRTEQGDSAMYLCASSQDRVDTQYFGPGTRLTVL.

CDR3 DNA: TGCGCCAGCAGCTTGTTTGTGGGGGACACCAAGGGCACCGGGGAGCTGTTTTTT. This translates into CASSLFVGDTKGTGELFF. This chain connects TRBV5-1 to TRBJ2-2; tentatively, D is TRBD1 (6 bases). With 1 base removed from V and 4 bases from J, the gap between germline ends came to 20 bases. Germline assignment: CDR1 SGHRS and CDR2 YFSETQ. The CDR3 has 18 amino acids.

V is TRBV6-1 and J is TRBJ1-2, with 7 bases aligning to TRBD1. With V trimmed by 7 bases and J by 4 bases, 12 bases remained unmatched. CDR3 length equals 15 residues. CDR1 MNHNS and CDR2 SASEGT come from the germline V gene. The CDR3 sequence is CASTTRGREGYGYTF. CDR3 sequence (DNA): TGTGCCAGCACCACTAGGGGGCGTGAAGGCTATGGCTACACCTTC.

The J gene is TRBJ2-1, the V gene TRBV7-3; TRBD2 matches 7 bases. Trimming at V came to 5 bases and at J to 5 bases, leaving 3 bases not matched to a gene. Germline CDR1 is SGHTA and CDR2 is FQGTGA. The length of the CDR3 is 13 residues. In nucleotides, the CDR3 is TGTGCCAGCAGCATCGGGACTAACAATGAGCAGTTCTTC. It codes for CASSIGTNNEQFF.

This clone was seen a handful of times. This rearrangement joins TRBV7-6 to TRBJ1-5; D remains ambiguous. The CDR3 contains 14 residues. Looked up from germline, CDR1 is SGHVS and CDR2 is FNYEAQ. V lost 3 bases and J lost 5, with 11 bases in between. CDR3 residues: CASSLVGADQPQHF. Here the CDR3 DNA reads TGTGCCAGCAGCTTGGTGGGAGCGGATCAGCCCCAGCATTTT.

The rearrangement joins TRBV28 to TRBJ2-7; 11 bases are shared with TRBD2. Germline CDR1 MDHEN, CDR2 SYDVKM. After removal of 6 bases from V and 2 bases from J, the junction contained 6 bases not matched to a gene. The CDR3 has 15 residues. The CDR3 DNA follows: TGTGCCAGCAGACGGACTAGCGGGTTCACCTACGAGCAGTACTTC. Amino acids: CASRRTSGFTYEQYF.

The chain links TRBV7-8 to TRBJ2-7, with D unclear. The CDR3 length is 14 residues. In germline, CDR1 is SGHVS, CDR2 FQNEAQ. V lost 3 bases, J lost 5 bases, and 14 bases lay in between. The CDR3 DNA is TGTGCCAGCAGCTTCGGTAGCTCAAAGAACGAGCAGTACTTC. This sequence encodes CASSFGSSKNEQYF.

The CDR3 reads CASSTRAGTEAFF. CDR3 bases: TGTGCCAGTAGCACCCGGGCCGGAACTGAAGCTTTCTTT. V usage is TRBV19 and J usage is TRBJ1-1; unclear D gene. CDR3 size: 13 residues. V gave up 6 bases and J gave up 5 bases, with 13 bases separating them. Germline assignment: CDR1 LNHDA and CDR2 SQIVND (reference sequence).

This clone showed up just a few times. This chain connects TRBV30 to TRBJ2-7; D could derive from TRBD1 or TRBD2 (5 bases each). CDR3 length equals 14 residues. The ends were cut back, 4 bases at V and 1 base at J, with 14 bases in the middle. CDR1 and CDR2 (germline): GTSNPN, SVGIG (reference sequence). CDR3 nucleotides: TGTGCCTGGACCCCGGGACCTAGTTCCTACGAGCAGTACTTC. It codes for CAWTPGPSSYEQYF.

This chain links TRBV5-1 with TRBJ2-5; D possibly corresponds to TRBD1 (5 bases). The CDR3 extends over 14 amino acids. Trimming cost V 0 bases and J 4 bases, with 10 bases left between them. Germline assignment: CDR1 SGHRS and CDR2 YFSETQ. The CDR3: CASSLEQGIETQYF. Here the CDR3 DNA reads TGCGCCAGCAGCTTGGAGCAGGGAATAGAGACCCAGTACTTC.

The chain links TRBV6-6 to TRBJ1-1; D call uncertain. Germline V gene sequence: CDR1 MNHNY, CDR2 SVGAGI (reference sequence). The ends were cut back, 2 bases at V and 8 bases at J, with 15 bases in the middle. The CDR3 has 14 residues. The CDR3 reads CASSYQGFWEEAFF. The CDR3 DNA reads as TGTGCCAGCAGTTACCAAGGTTTTTGGGAGGAAGCTTTCTTT.

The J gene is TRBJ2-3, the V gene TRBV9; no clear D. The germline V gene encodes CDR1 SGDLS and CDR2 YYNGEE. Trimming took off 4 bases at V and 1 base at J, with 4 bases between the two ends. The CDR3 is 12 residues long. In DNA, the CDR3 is TGTGCCAGCAGCACCCGCACAGATACGCAGTATTTT. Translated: CASSTRTDTQYF. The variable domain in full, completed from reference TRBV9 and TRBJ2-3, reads DSGVTQTPKHLITATGQRVTLRCSPRSGDLSVYWYQQSLDQGLQFLIQYYNGEERAKGNILERFSAQQFPDLHSELNLSSLELGDSALYFCASSTRTDTQYFGPGTRLTVL.